Shown below are 22 T cell receptor beta chains from a single sample sequenced in a study of blood T cell repertoires in COVID-19. The method was immunoSEQ multiplex PCR; TCRdb's version includes in-frame clones alone and lacks a portion of them. The sample holds about 200,000 clones, 86% seen once. Input material: PBMCs or T cells enriched from blood (not recorded which). The receptors were sampled from a woman aged 40 to 50 in a cohort exposed to, infected with or recovered from COVID-19 (not recorded which).

The chain joins TRBV7-8 to TRBJ2-5; 11 bases fit TRBD2. This CDR3 has 16 residues. The V gene's germline CDR1 is SGHVS and CDR2 FQNEAQ. V was clipped by 3 bases and J by 1 base; unmatched bases: 4. The chain's CDR3 is CASSFGLAGGQETQYF. As DNA, the CDR3 is TGTGCCAGCAGCTTTGGGCTAGCGGGGGGCCAAGAGACCCAGTACTTC.

This chain uses TRBV5-1 with TRBJ1-1; maybe TRBD1 (6 bases). The CDR3 loop spans 14 amino acids. Trimming took 1 base from V and 2 from J, leaving 9 bases between them. Germline values: CDR1 SGHRS, CDR2 YFSETQ. The CDR3 DNA sequence: TGCGCCAGCAGCTTGTTACAGGGAAACACTGAAGCTTTCTTT. Residues: CASSLLQGNTEAFF. Using reference TRBV5-1 and TRBJ1-1 for the parts outside the CDR3, the full variable domain is KAGVTQTPRYLIKTRGQQVTLSCSPISGHRSVSWYQQTPGQGLQFLFEYFSETQRNKGNFPGRFSGRQFSNSRSEMNVSTLELGDSALYLCASSLLQGNTEAFFGQGTRLTVV.

The J gene is TRBJ1-2, the V gene TRBV5-4; unclear D gene. This CDR3 is 14 amino acids long. Germline loops: CDR1 SGHNT, CDR2 YYREEE (reference sequence). Trimming took 0 bases from V and 4 from J, leaving 10 bases between them. CDR3 sequence (DNA): TGTGCCAGCAGCTTGGACCGTTTACTCTATGGCTACACCTTC. It encodes CASSLDRLLYGYTF.

DNA for the CDR3: TGTGCCAGCAGCCAGCACCCCCTAGCGGGAGAGGGCTACGAGCAGTACTTC. Protein product: CASSQHPLAGEGYEQYF. The rearrangement uses TRBV3-1 (or the pseudogene TRBV3-2) and TRBJ2-7; 10 nucleotides align to TRBD2. The J segment lost 3 bases and the V segment lost 3 bases, leaving 11 bases of the junction unmatched. The CDR3 runs 17 residues. The V gene's germline CDR1 is LGHDT and CDR2 YNNKEL (reference sequence).

The V call is TRBV6-5, the J call TRBJ1-4; possible D gene TRBD1, 5 bases. Trimming took off 5 bases at V and 7 bases at J, with 11 bases between the two ends. The CDR3 consists of 13 residues. Germline V lookup: CDR1 MNHEY, CDR2 SVGAGI. In nucleotides, the CDR3 is TGTGCCAGCAGTAGGGGTGTGGGTGAAAAACTGTTTTTT. Its protein is CASSRGVGEKLFF.

The genes are TRBV9 and TRBJ2-1; TRBD2 matches at 8 bases. The V gene end was trimmed by 0 bases and the J gene end by 7 bases; junction bases not matched to a gene: 6. Germline CDR1 and CDR2: SGDLS and YYNGEE. CDR3 length equals 15 residues. The CDR3 reads CASSVDSGTGNEQFF. The CDR3 DNA sequence: TGTGCCAGCAGCGTAGATAGCGGGACGGGTAATGAGCAGTTCTTC.

The rearrangement links TRBV11-2 to TRBJ2-3, with D perhaps matching TRBD2 (5 bases). Germline CDR1 and CDR2: SGHAT and FQNNGV. V was cut by 7 bases and J by 5 bases, with 16 bases left in between. The CDR3 has 14 amino acids. CDR3 amino acids: CASTHPGSVDTQYF. DNA for the CDR3: TGTGCCAGCACTCACCCGGGGTCGGTAGATACGCAGTATTTT. The entire variable domain, with the rest obtained from reference TRBV11-2 and TRBJ2-3, is as follows: EAGVAQSPRYKIIEKRQSVAFWCNPISGHATLYWYQQILGQGPKLLIQFQNNGVVDDSQLPKDRFSAERLKGVDSTLKIQPAKLEDSAVYLCASTHPGSVDTQYFGPGTRLTVL.

V gene TRBV12-5 combines with J gene TRBJ1-5; a weak D match, TRBD1 (5 bases). Germline V lookup: CDR1 LGHNT, CDR2 FRNRAP. This CDR3 region has 14 residues. V lost 7 bases and J 2 bases, leaving 12 bases between the germline ends. CDR3 sequence: CASARGDRNQPQHF. The CDR3, as DNA: TGTGCTAGTGCTCGGGGGGACCGCAATCAGCCCCAGCATTTT. The whole variable domain, filled in from reference TRBV12-5 and TRBJ1-5, reads DARVTQTPRHKVTEMGQEVTMRCQPILGHNTVFWYRQTMMQGLELLAYFRNRAPLDDSGMPKDRFSAEMPDATLATLKIQPSEPRDSAVYFCASARGDRNQPQHFGDGTRLSIL.

The chain employs TRBV9 and TRBJ2-2; D not certain. V gave up 0 bases and J gave up 1 base, with 4 bases separating them. The CDR3 spans 14 residues. The germline gives CDR1 SGDLS, CDR2 YYNGEE. The CDR3 sequence is CASSVAQNTGELFF. In nucleotides, the CDR3 is TGTGCCAGCAGCGTAGCCCAGAACACCGGGGAGCTGTTTTTT.

The J gene is TRBJ2-1, the V gene TRBV24-1, with a weak D call TRBD2 (5 bases). This CDR3 has 13 amino acids. The germline CDR1 and CDR2 sequences are KGHDR and SFDVKD. V lost 8 bases and J lost 7, with 14 bases in between. The CDR3 DNA follows: TGTGCCACCACCTCGAAGAGGAGGAATGAGCAGTTCTTC. The encoded protein is CATTSKRRNEQFF.

The chain has TRBV6-5 and TRBJ2-7, with TRBD1 matching 8 bases. Germline V lookup: CDR1 MNHEY, CDR2 SVGAGI. The V gene end was trimmed by 2 bases and the J gene end by 2 bases; junction bases not matched to a gene: 5. CDR3 size: 15 residues. The CDR3, as DNA: TGTGCCAGCAGTTACAGCTGGACAGGGCCCTACGAGCAGTACTTC. As protein: CASSYSWTGPYEQYF.

The V and J genes are TRBV10-2 and TRBJ1-4; no reliable D call. Trimming took off 4 bases at V and 7 bases at J, with 13 bases between the two ends. The CDR3 extends over 14 amino acids. The germline CDR1 and CDR2 sequences are WSHSY and SAAADI. In DNA form, the CDR3 reads TGCGCCAGCAGTGCGGGAGACCTTAGTGAAAAACTGTTTTTT. Translated: CASSAGDLSEKLFF.

This chain joins TRBV5-1 and TRBJ2-5; 11 bases align to TRBD1. Germline loops: CDR1 SGHRS, CDR2 YFSETQ. The trim removed 4 bases at V and 2 bases at J, leaving 4 bases unmatched. The length of the CDR3 is 15 residues. The CDR3 protein is CASSGQGAIQETQYF. The CDR3 bases are TGCGCCAGCAGCGGACAGGGGGCGATACAAGAGACCCAGTACTTC.

The rearrangement uses TRBV6-2 or TRBV6-3 and TRBJ1-1; D unresolved. Germline loops: CDR1 MNHEY, CDR2 SVGEGT. Deletions cut 1 base from V and 0 bases from J, with 9 bases between. CDR3 length equals 15 residues. The CDR3 coding sequence is TGTGCCAGCAGTTACTGGGCCAGCATGAACACTGAAGCTTTCTTT. Protein sequence: CASSYWASMNTEAFF.

V and J are TRBV19 and TRBJ1-5; D not certain. The length of the CDR3 is 12 residues. Between the trimmed V and J ends, which lost 4 bases and 3 bases, there was a span of 4 bases. CDR1 and CDR2 (germline): LNHDA, SQIVND (reference sequence). CDR3 in amino acids: CASSNTNQPQHF. The CDR3 nucleotides read TGTGCCAGTAGTAACACCAATCAGCCCCAGCATTTT.

The chain is built from TRBV24-1 and TRBJ2-7, with 9 bases identical to TRBD1. Germline CDR1 KGHDR, CDR2 SFDVKD. The CDR3 has 15 residues. With 0 bases clipped from V and 6 bases from J, the junction kept 5 bases outside the gene matches. CDR3 DNA sequence: TGTGCCACCAGTGATTTGCAAGACAGGGGGGGCGAGCAGTACTTC. Residues: CATSDLQDRGGEQYF.

The chain employs TRBV5-1 and TRBJ2-1; D is perhaps TRBD2 (5 bases). Germline lookup yields CDR1 SGHRS and CDR2 YFSETQ. Trimming left V 7 bases short and J 6 bases short, with 20 bases between. CDR3 length equals 15 residues. The CDR3 sequence is CASYLTSGGSNEQFF. The CDR3, as DNA: TGCGCCAGCTATCTAACGAGCGGCGGTAGCAATGAGCAGTTCTTC.

A few counts support this clone. The J gene is TRBJ1-2, the V gene TRBV28; D gene unclear. Germline assignment: CDR1 MDHEN and CDR2 SYDVKM. Deletions cut 6 bases from V and 7 bases from J, with 9 bases between. This CDR3 spans 11 amino acids. This chain's CDR3 is CASSNTIGYTF. CDR3 in DNA: TGTGCCAGCAGCAACACTATTGGCTACACCTTC.

The CDR3 loop reads CASSFGLAGGPGDTQYF. The DNA for the CDR3 is TGTGCCAGCAGTTTCGGCCTAGCGGGGGGGCCGGGGGATACGCAGTATTTT. V and J are TRBV28 and TRBJ2-3; 12 bases are a match to TRBD2. The V segment lost 3 bases and the J segment 6 bases; nucleotides outside the gene matches: 10. The CDR3 runs to 17 residues. The germline V gene has CDR1 MDHEN and CDR2 SYDVKM.

The chain uses TRBV11-1 and TRBJ1-1; the match to TRBD1 covers 11 bases. CDR3 length equals 14 residues. Germline CDR1 is SGHAT and CDR2 is FQDESV (reference sequence). J was trimmed by 2 bases and V by 7 bases; bases with no gene match: 3. The DNA for the CDR3 is TGTGCCAGCATTGGACAGGGGGCTAACACTGAAGCTTTCTTT. Encoded protein: CASIGQGANTEAFF.

The J gene is TRBJ1-1, the V gene TRBV5-1; D is undetermined. The germline V and J ends were trimmed by 4 bases and 0 bases, with 13 bases remaining between them. There are 15 residues in the CDR3. Germline V gives CDR1 SGHRS, CDR2 YFSETQ. This CDR3 reads CASSPREGMNTEAFF. CDR3 sequence (DNA): TGCGCCAGCAGCCCGAGGGAGGGAATGAACACTGAAGCTTTCTTT.

This clone has only a few counts. The gene calls are TRBV2 and TRBJ1-3, with TRBD1 as a possible D gene (6 bases). Trimming took off 6 bases at V and 2 bases at J, with 14 bases between the two ends. The CDR3 contains 15 residues. CDR1 is SNHLY and CDR2 is FYNNEI in the germline V gene. Here the CDR3 reads CASREQGLPGNTIYF. The CDR3 DNA reads as TGTGCCAGCAGAGAACAGGGTCTCCCTGGAAACACCATATATTTT.